This T cell receptor beta chain was found in a study of blood T cell repertoires in COVID-19. Across the whole study: COVID-19 samples, acute and convalescent, were from the United States, Italy and Spain.

As originally analysed: Amplification of reference gene primers provided the estimated nucleated cell counts. Libraries were prepared by immunoSEQ multiplex PCR; TCRdb keeps only in-frame clonotypes and omits some of them. The V and J calls and clone size were taken over from that table, and D and trimming were inferred from the DNA. The sample lists tens of thousands of clones, roughly nine tenths occurring once. The CDR3 runs 15 residues. V shed 5 bases, J shed 5 bases, and the junction held 3 bases outside the gene matches. Germline-derived CDR1 and CDR2 are SGHAT and FQNNGV. This clonotype was sampled from a man aged 35 to 55 with COVID-19, enrolled during active disease. The sequenced sample consisted of peripheral blood. This sequence joins TRBV11-2 and TRBJ2-2; the match to TRBD2 covers 12 bases. CDR3 DNA: TGTGCCAGCAGCGCACTAGCGGGGGGTACCGGGGAGCTGTTTTTT. As protein: CASSALAGGTGELFF. Supplemented by reference TRBV11-2 and TRBJ2-2, the full variable domain reads EAGVAQSPRYKIIEKRQSVAFWCNPISGHATLYWYQQILGQGPKLLIQFQNNGVVDDSQLPKDRFSAERLKGVDSTLKIQPAKLEDSAVYLCASSALAGGTGELFFGEGSRLTVL.